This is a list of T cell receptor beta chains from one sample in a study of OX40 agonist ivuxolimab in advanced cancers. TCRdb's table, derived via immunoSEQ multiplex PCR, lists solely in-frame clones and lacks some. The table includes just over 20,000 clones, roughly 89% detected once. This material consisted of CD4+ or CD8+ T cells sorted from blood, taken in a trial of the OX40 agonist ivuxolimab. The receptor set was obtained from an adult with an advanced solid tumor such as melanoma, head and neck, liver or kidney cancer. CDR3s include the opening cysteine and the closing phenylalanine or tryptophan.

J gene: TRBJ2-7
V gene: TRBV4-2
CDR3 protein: CASSQIAARSYEQYF

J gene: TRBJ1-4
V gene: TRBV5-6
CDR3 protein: CASSPGQGDEKLFF

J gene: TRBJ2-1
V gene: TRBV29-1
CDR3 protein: CSVKDPYNEQFF

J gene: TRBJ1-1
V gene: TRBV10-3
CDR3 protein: CAIKQVVGPGNTEAFF

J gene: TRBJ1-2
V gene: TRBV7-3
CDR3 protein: CASSFTGMDGYTF

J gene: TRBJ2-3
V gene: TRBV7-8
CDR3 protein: CASSAYSGSTDTQYF

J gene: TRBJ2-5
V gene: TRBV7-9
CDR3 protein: CASSPRRGGQETQYF

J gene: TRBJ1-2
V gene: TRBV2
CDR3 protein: CASSGTGGYYGYTF

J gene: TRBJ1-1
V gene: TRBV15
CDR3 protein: CATSRDFRGLDTEAFF

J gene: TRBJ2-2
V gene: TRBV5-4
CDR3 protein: CASSQDYSSGELFF

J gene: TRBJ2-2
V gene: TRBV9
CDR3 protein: CASSVAGELFF

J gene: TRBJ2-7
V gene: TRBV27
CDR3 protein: CASRAQGSIYEQYF

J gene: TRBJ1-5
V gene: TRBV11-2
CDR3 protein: CASSLVPYGQPQHF

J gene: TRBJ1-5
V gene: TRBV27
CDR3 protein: CASSPGQFSNQPQHF

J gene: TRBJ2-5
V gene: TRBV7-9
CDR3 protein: CASSLEGAQYF

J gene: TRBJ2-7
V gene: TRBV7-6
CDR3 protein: CASSLDERFEQYF

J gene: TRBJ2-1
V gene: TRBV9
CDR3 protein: CASSEGGKSYNEQFF

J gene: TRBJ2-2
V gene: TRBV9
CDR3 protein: CASSVAIWGGAAGELFF

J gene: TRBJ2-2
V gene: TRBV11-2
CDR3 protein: CASSLTRTGELFF

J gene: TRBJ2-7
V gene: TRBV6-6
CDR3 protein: CATRGGLGTYEQYF

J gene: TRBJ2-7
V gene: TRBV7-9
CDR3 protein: CASSHPLDSGNEQYF

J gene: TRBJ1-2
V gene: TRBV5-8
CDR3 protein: CASRYTPGVYGYTF

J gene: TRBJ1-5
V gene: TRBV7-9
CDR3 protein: CASSSGTGNQPQHF

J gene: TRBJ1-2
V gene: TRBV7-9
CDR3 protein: CASSSWMGTGYTF

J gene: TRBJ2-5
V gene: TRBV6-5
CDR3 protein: CASSSISGGLDETQYF

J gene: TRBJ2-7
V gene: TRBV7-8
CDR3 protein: CASSPDAGGKQYF

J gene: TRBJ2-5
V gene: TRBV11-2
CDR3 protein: CASSGRGLGAQYF

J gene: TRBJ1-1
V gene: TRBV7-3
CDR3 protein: CASSLNGGDRSEAFF

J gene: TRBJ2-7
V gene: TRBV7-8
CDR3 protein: CASSLGTGGQSYEQYF

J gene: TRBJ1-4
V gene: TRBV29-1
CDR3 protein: CSAEDSPNEKLFF

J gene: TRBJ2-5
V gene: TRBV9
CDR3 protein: CASSPDRAMVEETQYF

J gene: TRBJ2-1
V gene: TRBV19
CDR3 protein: CASSADREKFF

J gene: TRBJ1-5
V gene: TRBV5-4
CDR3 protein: CASSWGGQGIHF